This TCR beta chain came from a study of shared clonotypes between healthy human individuals. Only Caucasian adults living in Nashville, Tennessee served as donors. A word on this clone: The antigen remains unidentified.

V was pared by 11 bases and J by 0 bases, with 11 bases between. Germline V lookup: CDR1 MNHNS, CDR2 SASEGT. This CDR3 spans 14 amino acids. Notes on the study in general: Represented diversity (both genetic and exposure-history) was limited by the small number of donors.

Genomic DNA per cell subset filled all wells of several immunoSEQ plates. Profiling relied on immunoSEQ multiplex PCR, and the TCRdb table lists in-frame clones only, not all of them. The repertoire holds about 2.3 million clones, with around 93% as singletons. The chain carries TRBV6-1 and TRBJ2-6, with unresolved D. Sample: naive CD4+ T cells from PBMCs. Noted subset: CD45RA+ positively selected. This TCR was recovered from a man aged 18 to 30 in good health. Some clones in this sample may be carry-over from other donors' samples. As DNA, the CDR3 is TGTGCCGGCCATACGGGCTCTGGGGCCAACGTCCTGACTTTC. Translating gives CAGHTGSGANVLTF.